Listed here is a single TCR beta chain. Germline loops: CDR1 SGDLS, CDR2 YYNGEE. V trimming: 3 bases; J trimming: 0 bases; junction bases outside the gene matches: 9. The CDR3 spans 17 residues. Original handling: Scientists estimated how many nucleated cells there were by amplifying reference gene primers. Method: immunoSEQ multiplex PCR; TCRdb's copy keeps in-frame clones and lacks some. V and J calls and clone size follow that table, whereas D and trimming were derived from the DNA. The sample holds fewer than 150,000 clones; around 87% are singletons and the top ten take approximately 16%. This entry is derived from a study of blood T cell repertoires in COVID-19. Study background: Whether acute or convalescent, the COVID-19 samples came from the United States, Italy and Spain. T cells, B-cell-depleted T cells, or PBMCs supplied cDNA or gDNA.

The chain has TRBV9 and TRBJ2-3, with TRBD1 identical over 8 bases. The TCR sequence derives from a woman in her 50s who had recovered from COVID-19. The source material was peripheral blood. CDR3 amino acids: CASSDRQGYKSTDTQYF. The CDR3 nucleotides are TGTGCCAGCAGCGACCGACAGGGGTATAAGAGCACAGATACGCAGTATTTT.